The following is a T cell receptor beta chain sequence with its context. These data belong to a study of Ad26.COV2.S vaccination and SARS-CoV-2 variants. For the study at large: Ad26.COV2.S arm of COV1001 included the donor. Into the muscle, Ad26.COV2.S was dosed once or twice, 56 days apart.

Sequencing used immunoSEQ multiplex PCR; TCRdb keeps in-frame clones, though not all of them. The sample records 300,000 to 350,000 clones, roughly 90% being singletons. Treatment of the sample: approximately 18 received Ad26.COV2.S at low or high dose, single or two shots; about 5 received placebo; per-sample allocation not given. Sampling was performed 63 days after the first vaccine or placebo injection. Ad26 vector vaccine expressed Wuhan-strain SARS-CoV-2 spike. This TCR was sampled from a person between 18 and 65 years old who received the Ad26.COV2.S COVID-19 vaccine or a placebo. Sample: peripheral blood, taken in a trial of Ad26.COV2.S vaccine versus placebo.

Here the CDR3 reads CASSLVGQGISYEQYF. CDR3 bases: TGCGCCAGCAGCTTGGTGGGACAGGGGATCTCCTACGAGCAGTACTTC. The V call is TRBV5-1, the J call TRBJ2-7; TRBD1 aligns across 10 bases. This CDR3 spans 16 amino acids. Germline V gene data show CDR1 as SGHRS and CDR2 as YFSETQ. With V trimmed by 0 bases and J by 0 bases, 3 bases remained unmatched.